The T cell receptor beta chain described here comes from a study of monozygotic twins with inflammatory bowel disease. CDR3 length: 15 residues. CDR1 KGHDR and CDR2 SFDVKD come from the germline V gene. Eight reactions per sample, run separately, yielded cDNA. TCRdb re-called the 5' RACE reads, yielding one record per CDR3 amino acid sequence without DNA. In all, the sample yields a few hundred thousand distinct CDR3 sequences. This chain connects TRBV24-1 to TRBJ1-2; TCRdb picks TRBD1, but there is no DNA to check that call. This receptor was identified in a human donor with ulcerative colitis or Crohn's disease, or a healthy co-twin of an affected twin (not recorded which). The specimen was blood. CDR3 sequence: CATSDRDRGSYGYTF.